This T cell receptor (beta chain) appears in the sequencing data of a study of blood T cell repertoires in COVID-19. Study details: There were acute and convalescent COVID-19 samples, and they came from the United States, Italy and Spain. From T cells, B-cell-depleted T cells, or PBMCs came the material, which was cDNA or gDNA.

Measured with immunoSEQ multiplex PCR; TCRdb has only the in-frame clones, and not every one. The sample includes 110,000 to 150,000 clones, approximately 78% of them seen just once. In germline, CDR1 is SNHLY, CDR2 FYNNEI. The CDR3 length is 13 residues. V lost 7 bases and J lost 1, with 10 bases in between. This clone appeared once. Assignment of participants to cohorts was predicated upon participant-reported clinical history. Cohort 3 donors counted as recovered after two negative PCRs, clearance, or resolved symptoms. The receptor was derived from a woman aged 50 to 65 who had recovered from COVID-19. Sequencing was carried out using PBMCs or T cells enriched from blood (not recorded which). The rearrangement uses TRBV2 and TRBJ1-1; a weak D match, TRBD1 (6 bases). Written as DNA, the CDR3 is TGTGCCAGCAATGGACAGAAGAACACTGAAGCTTTCTTT. Encoded protein: CASNGQKNTEAFF.